This TCR beta chain was obtained from a study of shared clonotypes between healthy human individuals. Of note for this clone: Its target is not known.

Trimming stripped 0 bases from V and 3 bases from J, with 12 bases between. CDR3 size: 15 residues. Germline V gives CDR1 SGHVS, CDR2 FQNEAQ. The authors divided CD4+ cells into CD45RA+ naive and CD45RA-negative memory subsets. Regarding the study as a whole: Generally, naive subsets came out with larger estimated richness than memory subsets. Collection of samples was limited to blood; tissue repertoires likely differ.

Sequencing was performed with immunoSEQ multiplex PCR; in TCRdb, only in-frame clones are kept and a portion is missing. The data contain over a million clones, approximately 97% of them singletons. The gene calls are TRBV7-8 and TRBJ2-7, with D perhaps given as TRBD1 or TRBD2 (6 bases each). Sequenced: naive CD4+ T cells sorted from blood. Subset meaning: CD45RA+ positively selected. This TCR derives from a man younger than 45 in good health. This CDR3 is CASSLAEGHNYEQYF. The CDR3 DNA sequence: TGTGCCAGCAGCTTAGCGGAGGGACACAACTACGAGCAGTACTTC.